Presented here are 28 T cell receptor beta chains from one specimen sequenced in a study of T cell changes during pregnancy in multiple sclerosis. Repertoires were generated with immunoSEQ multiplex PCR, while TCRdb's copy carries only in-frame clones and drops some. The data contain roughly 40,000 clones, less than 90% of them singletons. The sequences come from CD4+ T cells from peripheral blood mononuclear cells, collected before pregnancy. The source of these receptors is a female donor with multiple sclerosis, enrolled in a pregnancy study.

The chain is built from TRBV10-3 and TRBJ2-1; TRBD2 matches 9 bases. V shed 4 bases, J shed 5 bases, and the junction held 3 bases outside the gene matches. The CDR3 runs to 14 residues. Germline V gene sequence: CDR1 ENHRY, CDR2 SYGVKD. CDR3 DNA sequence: TGTGCCATCAGTGCTAGCGGGGAAAACAATGAGCAGTTCTTC. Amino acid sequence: CAISASGENNEQFF.

The CDR3: CATQTQLGTDTQYF. The CDR3 region has the DNA TGTGCCACCCAGACACAGTTGGGCACAGATACGCAGTATTTT. J is TRBJ2-3 and V is TRBV9; D unclear. This CDR3 region has 14 residues. Germline V gives CDR1 SGDLS, CDR2 YYNGEE. V gave up 9 bases and J gave up 1 base, with 15 bases separating them.

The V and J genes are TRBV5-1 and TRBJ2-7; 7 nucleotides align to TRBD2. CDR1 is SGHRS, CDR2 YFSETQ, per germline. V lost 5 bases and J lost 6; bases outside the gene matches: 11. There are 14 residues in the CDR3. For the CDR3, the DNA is TGCGCCAGCAGTTACGGGACTACCTTTGGCGAGCAGTACTTC. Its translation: CASSYGTTFGEQYF.

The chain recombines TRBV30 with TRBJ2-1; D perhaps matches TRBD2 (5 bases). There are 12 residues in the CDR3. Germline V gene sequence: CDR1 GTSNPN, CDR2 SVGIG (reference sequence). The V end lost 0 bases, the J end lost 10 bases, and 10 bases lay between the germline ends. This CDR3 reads CAWSVWEHEQFF. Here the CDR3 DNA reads TGTGCCTGGAGTGTATGGGAGCACGAGCAGTTCTTC.

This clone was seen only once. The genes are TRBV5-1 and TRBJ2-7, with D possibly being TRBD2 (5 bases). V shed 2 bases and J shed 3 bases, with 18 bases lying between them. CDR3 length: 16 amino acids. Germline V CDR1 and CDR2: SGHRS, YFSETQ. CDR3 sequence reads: CASSLYGGLAIYEQYF. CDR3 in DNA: TGCGCCAGCAGCTTATATGGCGGATTAGCGATCTACGAGCAGTACTTC.

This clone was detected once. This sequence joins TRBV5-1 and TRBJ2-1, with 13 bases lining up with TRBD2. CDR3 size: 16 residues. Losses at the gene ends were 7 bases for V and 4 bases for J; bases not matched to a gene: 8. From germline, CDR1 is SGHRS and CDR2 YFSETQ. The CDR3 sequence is CASLELAGGNYNEQFF. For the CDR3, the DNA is TGCGCCAGCCTCGAACTAGCGGGAGGGAATTACAATGAGCAGTTCTTC.

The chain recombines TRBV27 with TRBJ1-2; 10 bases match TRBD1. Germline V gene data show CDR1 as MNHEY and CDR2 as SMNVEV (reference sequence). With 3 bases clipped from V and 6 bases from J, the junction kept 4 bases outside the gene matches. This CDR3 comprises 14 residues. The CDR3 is CASSFVGTGDGYTF. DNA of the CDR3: TGTGCCAGCAGTTTCGTGGGGACAGGGGATGGCTACACCTTC.

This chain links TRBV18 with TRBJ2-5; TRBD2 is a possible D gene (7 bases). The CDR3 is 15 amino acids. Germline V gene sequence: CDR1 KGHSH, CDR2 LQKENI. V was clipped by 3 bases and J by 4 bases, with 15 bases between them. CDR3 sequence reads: CASSPQGGEIETQYF. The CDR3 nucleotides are TGTGCCAGCTCACCCCAAGGGGGGGAGATAGAGACCCAGTACTTC.

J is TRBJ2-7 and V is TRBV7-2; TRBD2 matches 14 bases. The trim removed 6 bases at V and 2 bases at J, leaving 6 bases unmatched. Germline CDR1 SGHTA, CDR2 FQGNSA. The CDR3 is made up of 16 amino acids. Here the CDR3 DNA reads TGTGCCAGCAGGGGGGGACTAGCGGGGGTTACCTACGAGCAGTACTTC. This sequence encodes CASRGGLAGVTYEQYF.

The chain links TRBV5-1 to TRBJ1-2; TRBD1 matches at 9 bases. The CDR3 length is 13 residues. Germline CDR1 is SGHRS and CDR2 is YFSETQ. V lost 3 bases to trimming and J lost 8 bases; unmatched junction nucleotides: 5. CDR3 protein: CASSSRDREGYTF. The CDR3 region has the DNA TGCGCCAGCAGCTCGAGGGACAGGGAAGGCTACACCTTC.

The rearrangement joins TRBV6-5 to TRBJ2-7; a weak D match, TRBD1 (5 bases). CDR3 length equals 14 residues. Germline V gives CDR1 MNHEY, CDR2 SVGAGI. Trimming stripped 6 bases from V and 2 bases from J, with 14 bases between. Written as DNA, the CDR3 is TGTGCCAGCAGAAGCCCGACAGCTGCCTACGAGCAGTACTTC. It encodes CASRSPTAAYEQYF.

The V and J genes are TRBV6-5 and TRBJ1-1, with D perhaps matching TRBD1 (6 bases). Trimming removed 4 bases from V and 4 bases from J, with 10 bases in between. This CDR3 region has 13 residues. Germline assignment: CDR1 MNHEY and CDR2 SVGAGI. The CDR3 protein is CASSSQGITEAFF. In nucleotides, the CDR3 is TGTGCCAGCAGTTCTCAGGGGATCACTGAAGCTTTCTTT.

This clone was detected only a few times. The CDR3 region has the DNA TGTGCCTGGAGGACGACCGGGACAGGGACTGGCTACACCTTC. This translates into CAWRTTGTGTGYTF. The chain links TRBV30 to TRBJ1-2, with 9 nucleotides matching TRBD1. Germline-derived CDR1 and CDR2 are GTSNPN and SVGIG (reference sequence). With V trimmed by 3 bases and J by 7 bases, 9 bases remained unmatched. CDR3 length: 14 residues.

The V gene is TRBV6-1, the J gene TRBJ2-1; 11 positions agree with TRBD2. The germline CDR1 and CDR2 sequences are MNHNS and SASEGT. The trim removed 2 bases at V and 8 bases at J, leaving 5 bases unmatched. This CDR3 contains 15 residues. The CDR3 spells CASSERLAGGDEQFF. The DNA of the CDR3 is TGTGCCAGCAGTGAACGGCTAGCGGGGGGCGATGAGCAGTTCTTC.

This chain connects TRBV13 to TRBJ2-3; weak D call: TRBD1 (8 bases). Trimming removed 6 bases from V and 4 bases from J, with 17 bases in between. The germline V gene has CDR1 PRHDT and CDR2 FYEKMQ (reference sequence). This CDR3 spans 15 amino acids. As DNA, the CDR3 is TGTGCCAGCAGGCCCCAGGGGGCGGGGGCAGATACGCAGTATTTT. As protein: CASRPQGAGADTQYF.

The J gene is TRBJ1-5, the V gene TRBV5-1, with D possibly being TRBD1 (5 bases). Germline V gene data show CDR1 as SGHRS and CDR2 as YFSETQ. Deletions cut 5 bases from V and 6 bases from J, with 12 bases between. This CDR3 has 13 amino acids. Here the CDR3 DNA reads TGCGCCAGCAGTCAGGGAATGGGTCAGCCCCAGCATTTT. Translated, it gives CASSQGMGQPQHF.

CDR3 in amino acids: CAWSVWAGGSTDTQYF. The CDR3 DNA sequence: TGTGCCTGGAGTGTATGGGCGGGGGGGAGCACAGATACGCAGTATTTT. The gene calls are TRBV30 and TRBJ2-3; 9 bases are shared with TRBD2. The germline gives CDR1 GTSNPN, CDR2 SVGIG (reference sequence). With 0 bases clipped from V and 0 bases from J, the junction kept 4 bases outside the gene matches. The CDR3 totals 16 residues.

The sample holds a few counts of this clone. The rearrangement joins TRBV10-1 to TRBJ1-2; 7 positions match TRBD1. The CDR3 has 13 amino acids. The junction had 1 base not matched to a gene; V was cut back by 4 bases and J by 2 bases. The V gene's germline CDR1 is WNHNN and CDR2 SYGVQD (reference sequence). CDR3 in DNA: TGCGCCAGCAGTGGGGGACAGAACTATGGCTACACCTTC. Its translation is CASSGGQNYGYTF.

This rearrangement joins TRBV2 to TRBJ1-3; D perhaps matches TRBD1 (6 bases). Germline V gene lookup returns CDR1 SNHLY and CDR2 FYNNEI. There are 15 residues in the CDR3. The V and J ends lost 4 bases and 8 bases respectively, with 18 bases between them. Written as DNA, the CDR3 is TGTGCCAGCAGTGTGACGAACCTCCGACAGGACACCATATATTTT. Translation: CASSVTNLRQDTIYF. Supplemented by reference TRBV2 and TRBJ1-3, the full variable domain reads EPEVTQTPSHQVTQMGQEVILRCVPISNHLYFYWYRQILGQKVEFLVSFYNNEISEKSEIFDDQFSVERPDGSNFTLKIRSTKLEDSAMYFCASSVTNLRQDTIYFGEGSWLTVV.

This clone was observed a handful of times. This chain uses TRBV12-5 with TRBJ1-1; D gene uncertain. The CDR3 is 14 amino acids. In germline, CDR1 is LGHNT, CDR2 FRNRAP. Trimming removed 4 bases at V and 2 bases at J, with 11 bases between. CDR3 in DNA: TGTGCTAGTGGTTCGTTGCAGGCTAACACTGAAGCTTTCTTT. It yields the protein CASGSLQANTEAFF.

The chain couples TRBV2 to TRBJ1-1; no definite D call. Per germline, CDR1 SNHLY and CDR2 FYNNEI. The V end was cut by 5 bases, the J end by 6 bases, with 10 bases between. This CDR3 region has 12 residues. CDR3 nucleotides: TGTGCCAGCAGTTTCTCTCTCTCTGAAGCTTTCTTT. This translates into CASSFSLSEAFF.

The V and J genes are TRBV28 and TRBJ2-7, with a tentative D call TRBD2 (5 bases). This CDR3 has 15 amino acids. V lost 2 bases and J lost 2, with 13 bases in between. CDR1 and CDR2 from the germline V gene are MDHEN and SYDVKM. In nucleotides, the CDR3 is TGTGCCAGCAGTTTACAGCGGACGGTTACCTACGAGCAGTACTTC. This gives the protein CASSLQRTVTYEQYF. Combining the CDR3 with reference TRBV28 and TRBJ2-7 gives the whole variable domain DVKVTQSSRYLVKRTGEKVFLECVQDMDHENMFWYRQDPGLGLRLIYFSYDVKMKEKGDIPEGYSVSREKKERFSLILESASTNQTSMYLCASSLQRTVTYEQYFGPGTRLTVT.

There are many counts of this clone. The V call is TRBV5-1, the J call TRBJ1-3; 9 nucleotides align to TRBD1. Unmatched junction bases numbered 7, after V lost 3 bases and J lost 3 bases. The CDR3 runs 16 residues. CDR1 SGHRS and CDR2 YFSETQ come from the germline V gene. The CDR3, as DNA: TGCGCCAGCAGCTGGACCGGGACAGGGATTGGAAACACCATATATTTT. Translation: CASSWTGTGIGNTIYF. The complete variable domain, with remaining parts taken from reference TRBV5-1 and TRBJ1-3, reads KAGVTQTPRYLIKTRGQQVTLSCSPISGHRSVSWYQQTPGQGLQFLFEYFSETQRNKGNFPGRFSGRQFSNSRSEMNVSTLELGDSALYLCASSWTGTGIGNTIYFGEGSWLTVV.

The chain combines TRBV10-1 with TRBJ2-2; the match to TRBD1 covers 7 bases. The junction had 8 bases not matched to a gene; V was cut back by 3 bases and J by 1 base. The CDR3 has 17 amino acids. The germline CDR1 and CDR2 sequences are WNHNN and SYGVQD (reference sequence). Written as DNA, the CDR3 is TGCGCCAGCAGTGACCACGGGACAGCGAGGAACACCGGGGAGCTGTTTTTT. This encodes CASSDHGTARNTGELFF.

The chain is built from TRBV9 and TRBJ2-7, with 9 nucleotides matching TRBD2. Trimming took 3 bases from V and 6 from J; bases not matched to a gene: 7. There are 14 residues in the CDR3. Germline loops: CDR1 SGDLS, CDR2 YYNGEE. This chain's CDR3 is CASSAGTSLPEQYF. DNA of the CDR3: TGTGCCAGCAGCGCCGGGACTAGCTTGCCCGAGCAGTACTTC.

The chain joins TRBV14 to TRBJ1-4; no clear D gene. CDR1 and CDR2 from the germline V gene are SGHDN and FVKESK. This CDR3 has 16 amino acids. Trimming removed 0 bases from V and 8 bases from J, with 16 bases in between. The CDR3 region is CASSQDRGAEDEKLFF. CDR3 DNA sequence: TGTGCCAGCAGCCAAGATCGGGGTGCCGAGGACGAAAAACTGTTTTTT.

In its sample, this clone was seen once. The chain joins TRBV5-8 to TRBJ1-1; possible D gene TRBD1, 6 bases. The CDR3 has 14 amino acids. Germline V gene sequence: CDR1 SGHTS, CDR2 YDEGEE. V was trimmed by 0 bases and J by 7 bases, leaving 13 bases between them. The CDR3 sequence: CASSLGYQGNEAFF. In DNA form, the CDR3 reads TGTGCCAGCAGCTTGGGATATCAGGGGAATGAAGCTTTCTTT.

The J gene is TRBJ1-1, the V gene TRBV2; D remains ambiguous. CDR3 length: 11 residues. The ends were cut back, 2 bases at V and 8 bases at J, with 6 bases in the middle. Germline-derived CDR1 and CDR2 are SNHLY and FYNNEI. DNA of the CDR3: TGTGCCAGCAGTGAAATCGGGGAAGCTTTCTTT. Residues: CASSEIGEAFF.